The 7 T cell receptor beta chains in this list originate from one sample, sequenced in a study of cytomegalovirus exposure and HLA in healthy donors. The PCR ran on 60 Vbeta and 13 Jbeta primers. Measured with immunoSEQ multiplex PCR; TCRdb has only the in-frame clones, and not every one. Among over 65,000 clones listed, over 70% were seen once. The specimen was PBMCs. The receptors stem from a woman aged 35 to 49 in good health and CMV-seronegative.

The chain links TRBV19 to TRBJ1-5; 8 positions match TRBD1. V lost 6 bases to trimming and J lost 4 bases; unmatched junction nucleotides: 2. CDR1 and CDR2 (germline): LNHDA, SQIVND (reference sequence). This CDR3 comprises 13 residues. DNA for the CDR3: TGTGCCAGTAGAAACAGGGGGAATCAGCCCCAGCATTTT. This encodes CASRNRGNQPQHF.

This rearrangement joins TRBV19 to TRBJ2-6, with 7 bases aligning to TRBD1. V lost 4 bases to trimming and J lost 5 bases; unmatched junction nucleotides: 11. Germline V gene lookup returns CDR1 LNHDA and CDR2 SQIVND (reference sequence). CDR3 size: 17 residues. Here the CDR3 reads CASSNPQTGVWANVLTF. CDR3 coding DNA: TGTGCCAGTAGTAACCCCCAAACAGGGGTATGGGCCAACGTCCTGACTTTC.

A few counts support this clone. Written as DNA, the CDR3 is TGTGCCAGCAGCTTGGGACTAGCGGGCCAAGAGACCCAGTACTTC. Amino acid sequence: CASSLGLAGQETQYF. The chain couples TRBV11-2 to TRBJ2-5; 12 bases align to TRBD2. This CDR3 has 15 residues. Germline CDR1 is SGHAT and CDR2 is FQNNGV. The ends lost 3 bases at V and 1 base at J; junction bases unmatched: 0.

A single count supports this clone. The gene calls are TRBV6-6 and TRBJ2-7; 8 nucleotides match TRBD1. The germline V gene has CDR1 MNHNY and CDR2 SVGAGI (reference sequence). The CDR3 runs to 15 residues. V lost 2 bases to trimming and J lost 6 bases; unmatched junction nucleotides: 9. CDR3 bases: TGTGCCAGCAGTTACCCCGGACAGGGAAGGGGCGAGCAGTACTTC. Residues: CASSYPGQGRGEQYF.

The J gene is TRBJ1-1, the V gene TRBV6-1; no clear D gene. From germline, CDR1 is MNHNS and CDR2 SASEGT. CDR3 size: 13 residues. V lost 1 base and J lost 5, with 8 bases in between. The CDR3 loop reads CASSEGRRTEAFF. CDR3 coding DNA: TGTGCCAGCAGTGAAGGAAGGAGGACTGAAGCTTTCTTT.

The rearrangement joins TRBV19 to TRBJ1-1; maybe TRBD1 (5 bases). The germline V gene encodes CDR1 LNHDA and CDR2 SQIVND (reference sequence). The V gene lost 9 bases and the J gene lost 6 bases, with 26 bases spanning the gap. There are 16 residues in the CDR3. CDR3 in DNA: TGTGCCAGCTCCACTGGCCAGGGCGGTACGAGGTCTGAAGCTTTCTTT. This sequence encodes CASSTGQGGTRSEAFF.

The chain uses TRBV5-4 and TRBJ2-1; TRBD1 matches 7 bases. The V and J ends lost 4 bases and 3 bases, in that order; junction bases with no gene match: 10. The germline gives CDR1 SGHNT, CDR2 YYREEE (reference sequence). This CDR3 is built from 16 residues. CDR3 loop: CASSPLPGTDYNEQFF. The CDR3 DNA reads TGTGCCAGCAGCCCACTCCCGGGGACAGACTACAATGAGCAGTTCTTC.